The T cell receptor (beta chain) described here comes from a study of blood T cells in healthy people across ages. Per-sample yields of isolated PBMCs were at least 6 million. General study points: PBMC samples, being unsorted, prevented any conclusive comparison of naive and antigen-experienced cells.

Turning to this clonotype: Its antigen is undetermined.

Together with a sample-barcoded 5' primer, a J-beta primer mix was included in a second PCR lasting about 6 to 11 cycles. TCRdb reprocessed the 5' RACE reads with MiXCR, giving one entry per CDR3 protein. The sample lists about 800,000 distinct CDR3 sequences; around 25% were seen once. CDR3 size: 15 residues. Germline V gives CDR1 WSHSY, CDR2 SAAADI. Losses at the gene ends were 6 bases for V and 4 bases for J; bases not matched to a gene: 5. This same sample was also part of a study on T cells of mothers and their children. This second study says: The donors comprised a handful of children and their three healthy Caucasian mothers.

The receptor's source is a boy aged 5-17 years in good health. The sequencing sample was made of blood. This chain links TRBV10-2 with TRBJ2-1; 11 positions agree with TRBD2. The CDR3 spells CASRGGTSGYNEQFF. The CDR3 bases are TGCGCCAGCAGGGGGGGGACTAGCGGATACAATGAGCAGTTCTTC.